The clone carrying this T cell receptor (beta chain) was found a few times. Its antigen remains unidentified. This specimen comes from a study of T cell repertoires in cytomegalovirus infection. The overall study: In public TCR beta signatures, there were indications of both CMV infection and matching HLA type. Study results and limitations: The response measured ex vivo was dominated by TCR beta clonotypes (HLA-C-restricted and CMV-specific).

TCRdb processed the reads anew with MiXCR; each CDR3 protein has one entry. Of fewer than 900,000 distinct CDR3 sequences detected, roughly 29% appear once; the ten largest clones hold 13%. Germline CDR1 and CDR2: MNHEY and SVGEGT. This CDR3 spans 15 amino acids. After removal of 6 bases from V and 5 bases from J, the junction contained 10 bases not matched to a gene. The clonotype comes from a human donor in good health (CMV status not recorded). Some clones in this sample may be carry-over from other donors' samples. V gene TRBV6-2 or TRBV6-3 combines with J gene TRBJ1-1; 9 bases fit TRBD1. Material: cultured CD8+ T cells from PBMCs, obtained from culture after CMV antigen stimulation. CDR3 in amino acids: CASSSMDRGGTEAFF. The CDR3 coding sequence is TGTGCCAGCAGCTCAATGGACAGGGGAGGAACTGAAGCTTTCTTT.